What follows are 19 T cell receptor beta chains derived from one specimen sequenced in a study of control samples from healthy donors and cancer patients. Sequencing was performed with immunoSEQ multiplex PCR; in TCRdb, only in-frame clones are kept and a portion is missing. Of 100,000 to 130,000 clones in the sample, approximately 84% are singletons; the top ten hold around 6.2%. Sequenced sample: blood. The receptors here all came from a young man in good health.

The V and J genes are TRBV12-3 or TRBV12-4 and TRBJ1-3, with no clear D. V gave up 4 bases and J gave up 5 bases, with 9 bases separating them. The CDR3 is made up of 13 amino acids. DNA of the CDR3: TGTGCCAGCAGTTCCTCAGGCCGAAACACCATATATTTT. As protein: CASSSSGRNTIYF.

J is TRBJ1-2 and V is TRBV15; no clear D gene. Trimming cost V 0 bases and J 8 bases, with 19 bases left between them. CDR1 is LNHNV and CDR2 is YYDKDF in the germline V gene (reference sequence). There are 16 residues in the CDR3. The CDR3 reads CATSRDPGVEAGGYTF. In DNA, the CDR3 is TGTGCCACCAGCAGAGATCCCGGGGTGGAGGCCGGCGGCTACACCTTC.

The gene calls are TRBV6-1 and TRBJ1-5; 8 bases are a match to TRBD1. V was pared by 2 bases and J by 9 bases, with 12 bases of the junction left unmatched. CDR1 is MNHNS and CDR2 is SASEGT in the germline V gene. This CDR3 is 16 amino acids long. This chain's CDR3 is CASSEWGSDRGGPQHF. As DNA, the CDR3 is TGTGCCAGCAGTGAATGGGGAAGCGACAGGGGAGGGCCCCAGCATTTT.

This chain uses TRBV28 with TRBJ2-7; D not resolved. Trimming left V 6 bases short and J 7 bases short, with 10 bases between. Germline CDR1 and CDR2: MDHEN and SYDVKM. This CDR3 contains 11 residues. The CDR3 region is CASSLQREQYF. The CDR3 bases are TGTGCCAGCAGCCTGCAGAGAGAGCAGTACTTC.

The chain couples TRBV10-3 to TRBJ2-7, with D perhaps matching TRBD2 (5 bases). Looked up from germline, CDR1 is ENHRY and CDR2 is SYGVKD. V was shortened by 5 bases and J by 5 bases, with 10 bases between the two germline ends. The CDR3 covers 12 residues. CDR3 nucleotides: TGTGCCATCAGTCCCTGGGGAGACGAGCAGTACGTC. Its protein product is CAISPWGDEQYV.

The chain couples TRBV3-1 (or the pseudogene TRBV3-2) to TRBJ1-6, with TRBD1 as a possible D gene (5 bases). Trimming cost V 11 bases and J 6 bases, with 14 bases left between them. Germline loops: CDR1 LGHDT, CDR2 YNNKEL (reference sequence). The CDR3 has 13 amino acids. CDR3 in DNA: TGTGCCTTCTCCCGGGACGGTAATTCACCCCTCCACTTT. Its translation is CAFSRDGNSPLHF.

The V gene is TRBV2, the J gene TRBJ1-5; tentative D call: TRBD1 (6 bases). From germline, CDR1 is SNHLY and CDR2 FYNNEI. V was clipped by 5 bases and J by 11 bases, with 19 bases between them. CDR3 size: 14 residues. CDR3 in amino acids: CASSRDTARVAQHF. DNA of the CDR3: TGTGCCAGCAGTCGGGACACGGCCCGTGTTGCCCAGCATTTT.

CDR3 sequence: CASSNTGATGELFF. DNA of the CDR3: TGTGCCAGTAGTAATACAGGGGCCACCGGGGAGCTGTTTTTT. The V call is TRBV19, the J call TRBJ2-2, with TRBD1 matching 7 bases. Trimming cost V 4 bases and J 4 bases; bases outside gene matches: 3. The CDR3 covers 14 residues. Germline V gives CDR1 LNHDA, CDR2 SQIVND (reference sequence).

The chain couples TRBV5-1 to TRBJ2-1, with a tentative D call TRBD2 (7 bases). V was trimmed by 1 base and J by 4 bases, leaving 18 bases between them. Germline CDR1 reads SGHRS; CDR2 reads YFSETQ. The CDR3 has 17 amino acids. CDR3 sequence (DNA): TGCGCCAGCAGCTTGTTGGCGGGGGCCTCCTATTACAATGAGCAGTTCTTC. Protein: CASSLLAGASYYNEQFF.

The rearrangement links TRBV5-6 to TRBJ2-5, with D hard to call. Trimming left V 1 base short and J 3 bases short, with 10 bases between. In germline, CDR1 is SGHDT, CDR2 YYEEEE. CDR3 length: 14 residues. The CDR3 spells CASSLPSSKETQYF. For the CDR3, the DNA is TGTGCCAGCAGCTTGCCTAGTTCCAAAGAGACCCAGTACTTC.

This clone was seen only once. V usage is TRBV5-6 and J usage is TRBJ2-1, with D perhaps TRBD1 or TRBD2 (5 bases each). Germline V lookup: CDR1 SGHDT, CDR2 YYEEEE. Trimming pared 4 bases from V and 0 bases from J, leaving 14 bases between. The CDR3 is 16 residues long. The CDR3 region has the DNA TGTGCCAGCAGCACGGGGCCCCGGGGCTCCTACAATGAGCAGTTCTTC. Its protein product is CASSTGPRGSYNEQFF.

V is TRBV28 and J is TRBJ2-2, with D maybe TRBD2 (6 bases). Trimming stripped 3 bases from V and 6 bases from J, with 11 bases between. The CDR3 totals 14 residues. Germline V gives CDR1 MDHEN, CDR2 SYDVKM. CDR3 amino acids: CASSFRRVAGELFF. In nucleotides, the CDR3 is TGTGCCAGCAGTTTTCGGAGGGTTGCCGGGGAGCTGTTTTTT.

The chain uses TRBV6-5 and TRBJ2-2; D remains ambiguous. Germline CDR1 is MNHEY and CDR2 is SVGAGI. The CDR3 consists of 15 residues. V lost 2 bases, J lost 4 bases, and 11 bases lay in between. The CDR3: CASSYLSQSTGELFF. The CDR3 DNA sequence: TGTGCCAGCAGTTACCTCTCTCAGAGCACCGGGGAGCTGTTTTTT.

The gene calls are TRBV6-5 and TRBJ1-3; D call uncertain. Germline V gene sequence: CDR1 MNHEY, CDR2 SVGAGI. The CDR3 consists of 13 residues. The V end lost 6 bases, the J end lost 4 bases, and 10 bases lay between the germline ends. The CDR3 DNA is TGTGCCAGCAGCCAGTTCTTGGGAAACACCATATATTTT. It is translated as CASSQFLGNTIYF.

The gene calls are TRBV9 and TRBJ2-3; perhaps TRBD1 as D (6 bases). V lost 0 bases and J 3 bases, leaving 14 bases between the germline ends. The CDR3 covers 16 residues. Germline V gene lookup returns CDR1 SGDLS and CDR2 YYNGEE. CDR3 loop: CASSVGHRVATDTQYF. The CDR3 DNA reads TGTGCCAGCAGCGTAGGCCACAGGGTGGCGACAGATACGCAGTATTTT.

The rearrangement links TRBV4-3 to TRBJ1-5; D unclear. In germline, CDR1 is LGHNA, CDR2 YSLEER. This CDR3 has 15 amino acids. V was trimmed by 0 bases and J by 1 base, leaving 7 bases between them. As DNA, the CDR3 is TGCGCCAGCAGCCAAGATTCGGCCAGCAATCAGCCCCAGCATTTT. Translating gives CASSQDSASNQPQHF.

The CDR3 nucleotides read TGTGCCAGCAGTTTTGACAGGGTAGAAAAACTGTTTTTT. It codes for CASSFDRVEKLFF. V gene TRBV28 combines with J gene TRBJ1-4, with 7 bases fitting TRBD1. The CDR3 is 13 residues long. The germline CDR1 and CDR2 sequences are MDHEN and SYDVKM. V was clipped by 3 bases and J by 8 bases; unmatched bases: 3.

J is TRBJ1-4 and V is TRBV5-5; 9 bases align to TRBD1. This CDR3 contains 16 residues. Germline values: CDR1 SGHKS, CDR2 YYEKEE (reference sequence). The trim removed 4 bases at V and 2 bases at J, leaving 6 bases unmatched. CDR3 residues: CASSRKTGGTNEKLFF. The CDR3, as DNA: TGTGCCAGCAGCCGTAAAACAGGGGGCACTAATGAAAAACTGTTTTTT.

The chain uses TRBV3-1 (or the pseudogene TRBV3-2) and TRBJ1-2; TRBD1 matches at 9 bases. The CDR3 has 15 residues. The ends lost 4 bases at V and 6 bases at J; junction bases unmatched: 9. Germline V gives CDR1 LGHDT, CDR2 YNNKEL (reference sequence). The CDR3 loop reads CASSLPGQGLNGYTF. CDR3 in DNA: TGTGCCAGCAGCCTTCCGGGACAGGGTTTAAATGGCTACACCTTC.